This T cell receptor (beta chain) stems from a study of spatial heterogeneity in lung cancer. With 0 bases clipped from V and 4 bases from J, the junction kept 1 base outside the gene matches. The germline V gene encodes CDR1 LNHNV and CDR2 YYDKDF (reference sequence). The CDR3 has 14 amino acids. This clonotype turned up a few times. The time point denotes: sample taken at primary tumor resection. In each case, whole RNA from tumor, nontumor lung or frozen PBMC was sequenced unsorted. Donation came from 70 or so patients with untreated early-stage non-small cell lung cancer. A single record per CDR3 protein comes from TCRdb applying MiXCR to the 5' RACE reads. The sample contains nearly 50,000 distinct CDR3 sequences, 6% to 9.5% of which appear only once.

The TCR was taken from a female donor with early-stage non-small cell lung cancer. This chain joins TRBV15 and TRBJ2-5; TRBD1 matches 8 bases. The sequencing here drew on PBMCs, taken at surgery. CDR3 bases: TGTGCCACCAGCAGAGACACAGGGGGAGAGACCCAGTACTTC. This translates into CATSRDTGGETQYF.